This T cell receptor beta chain was captured in a study of preoperative IRX-2 immunotherapy in early breast cancer. Noted treatment: preoperative locoregional IRX-2 cytokine immunotherapy. Preoperative locoregional IRX-2 cytokine immunotherapy was tested in the phase Ib source study. Produced via immunoSEQ multiplex PCR; TCRdb's table is partial and in-frame only. The sample consists of around 95,000 clones, more than 80% of them appearing once. The origin of this receptor is a human donor with breast cancer. The sample was tumor tissue, taken after IRX-2 immunotherapy.

The CDR3 reads CASSRSVNTGELFF. CDR3 DNA sequence: TGCGCCAGCAGTCGGTCAGTGAACACCGGGGAGCTGTTTTTT. The chain uses TRBV10-1 and TRBJ2-2; D is unclear. Germline V gene lookup returns CDR1 WNHNN and CDR2 SYGVQD (reference sequence). V lost 5 bases, J lost 1 base, and 8 bases lay in between. The CDR3 length is 14 residues.